This TCR beta chain was identified during a study of blood T cell repertoires in COVID-19. At the level of the study: Samples representing acute and convalescent COVID-19 were sourced from the United States, Italy and Spain. In each case, the material was cDNA or gDNA derived from T cells, B-cell-depleted T cells, or PBMCs.

Methods used by the authors: Amplification of reference gene primers provided the estimated nucleated cell counts. Measured with immunoSEQ multiplex PCR; TCRdb has only the in-frame clones, and not every one. Clone size and V and J calls were adopted from that table, with D and trimming inferred from the DNA. The sample has roughly 41,000 clones, around 74% seen once. Patients of the Seattle cohort, enrolled during active infection, were followed longitudinally. Per the germline V gene, CDR1 is SGHAT and CDR2 is FQNNGV. V lost 1 base, J lost 6 bases, and 9 bases stayed unmatched. CDR3 length: 17 amino acids.

This TCR came from a man aged 65 to 85 with COVID-19, enrolled during active disease. The rearrangement links TRBV11-2 to TRBJ2-1, with 10 bases lining up with TRBD2. The sample taken for sequencing was peripheral blood. CDR3 in DNA: TGTGCCAGCAGCTTAGGAGCGGGGGGGCTTATCGTCAATGAGCAGTTCTTC. Protein product: CASSLGAGGLIVNEQFF.